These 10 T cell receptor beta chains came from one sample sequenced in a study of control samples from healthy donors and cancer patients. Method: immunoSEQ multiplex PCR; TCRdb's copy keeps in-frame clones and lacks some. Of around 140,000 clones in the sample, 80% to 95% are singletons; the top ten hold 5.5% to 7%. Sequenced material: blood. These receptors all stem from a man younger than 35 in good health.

CDR3 in amino acids: CASSLPSGGSSGELFF. CDR3 in DNA: TGCGCCAGCAGCCTCCCTAGCGGGGGTTCATCCGGGGAGCTGTTTTTT. The chain recombines TRBV4-1 with TRBJ2-2; 10 bases are shared with TRBD2. The V gene's germline CDR1 is MGHRA and CDR2 YSYEKL. J was trimmed by 6 bases and V by 4 bases; bases with no gene match: 8. This CDR3 has 16 residues.

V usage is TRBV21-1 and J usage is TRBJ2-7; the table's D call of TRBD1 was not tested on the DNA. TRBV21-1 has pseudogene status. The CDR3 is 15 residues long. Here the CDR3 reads CASSLTGHHSYEQYF. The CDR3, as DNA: TGTGCCAGCAGCCTCACAGGCCATCACTCCTACGAGCAGTACTTC.

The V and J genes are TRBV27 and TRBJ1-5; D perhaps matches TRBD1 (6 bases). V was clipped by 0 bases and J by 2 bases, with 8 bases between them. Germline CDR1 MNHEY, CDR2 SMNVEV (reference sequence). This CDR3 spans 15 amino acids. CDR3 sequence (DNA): TGTGCCAGCAGTTTATCCGGGGGCGGCAATCAGCCCCAGCATTTT. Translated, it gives CASSLSGGGNQPQHF.

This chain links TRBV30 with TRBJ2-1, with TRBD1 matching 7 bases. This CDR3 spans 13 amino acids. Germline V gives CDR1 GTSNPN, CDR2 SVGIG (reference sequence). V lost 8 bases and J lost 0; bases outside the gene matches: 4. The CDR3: CAGDRDSYNEQFF. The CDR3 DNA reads TGTGCCGGTGACAGGGACTCCTACAATGAGCAGTTCTTC.

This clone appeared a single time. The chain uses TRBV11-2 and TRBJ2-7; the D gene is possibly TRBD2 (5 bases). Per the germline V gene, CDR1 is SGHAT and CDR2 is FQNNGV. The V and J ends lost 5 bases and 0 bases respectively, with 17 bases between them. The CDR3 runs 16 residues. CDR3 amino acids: CASSPNPVGSSYEQYF. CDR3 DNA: TGTGCCAGCAGCCCAAACCCCGTGGGGAGCTCCTACGAGCAGTACTTC.

CDR3 nucleotide sequence: TGTGCCAGCAGCCAAGGGATACAGGACAGGGGGCTCTCTGGCTACACCTTC. Its protein product is CASSQGIQDRGLSGYTF. The chain carries TRBV14 and TRBJ1-2; 11 bases align to TRBD1. Losses at the gene ends were 1 base for V and 7 bases for J; bases not matched to a gene: 11. The CDR3 runs 17 residues. Germline values: CDR1 SGHDN, CDR2 FVKESK.

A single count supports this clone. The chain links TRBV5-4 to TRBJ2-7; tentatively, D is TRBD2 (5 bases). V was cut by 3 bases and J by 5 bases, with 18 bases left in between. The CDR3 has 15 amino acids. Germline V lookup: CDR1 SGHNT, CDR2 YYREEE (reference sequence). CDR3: CASSYKEGPFDEQYF. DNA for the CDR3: TGTGCCAGCAGCTATAAAGAGGGCCCCTTCGACGAGCAGTACTTC.

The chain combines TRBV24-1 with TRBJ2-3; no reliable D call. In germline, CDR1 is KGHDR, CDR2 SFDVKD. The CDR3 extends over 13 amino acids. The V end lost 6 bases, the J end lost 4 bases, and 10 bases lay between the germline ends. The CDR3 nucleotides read TGTGCCACCAGTTTTAAGGTTGCAGATACGCAGTATTTT. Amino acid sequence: CATSFKVADTQYF.

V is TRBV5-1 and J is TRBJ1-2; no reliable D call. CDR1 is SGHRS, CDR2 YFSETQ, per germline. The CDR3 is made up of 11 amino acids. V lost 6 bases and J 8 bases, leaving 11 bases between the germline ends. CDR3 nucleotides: TGCGCCAGCACCGCCGATTCGGGCTACACCTTC. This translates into CASTADSGYTF. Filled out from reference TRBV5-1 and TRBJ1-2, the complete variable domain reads KAGVTQTPRYLIKTRGQQVTLSCSPISGHRSVSWYQQTPGQGLQFLFEYFSETQRNKGNFPGRFSGRQFSNSRSEMNVSTLELGDSALYLCASTADSGYTFGSGTRLTVV.

CDR3 bases: TGTGCCAGCAGCGGTCTTGGGGAGGTGGGGGCGAGCTCCTACAATGAGCAGTTCTTC. Translating it yields CASSGLGEVGASSYNEQFF. The chain joins TRBV9 to TRBJ2-1; perhaps D is TRBD1 or TRBD2 (6 bases each). V lost 3 bases and J lost 0, with 22 bases in between. Per germline, CDR1 SGDLS and CDR2 YYNGEE. This CDR3 comprises 19 residues. Full variable domain (missing parts from reference TRBV9 and TRBJ2-1): DSGVTQTPKHLITATGQRVTLRCSPRSGDLSVYWYQQSLDQGLQFLIQYYNGEERAKGNILERFSAQQFPDLHSELNLSSLELGDSALYFCASSGLGEVGASSYNEQFFGPGTRLTVL.